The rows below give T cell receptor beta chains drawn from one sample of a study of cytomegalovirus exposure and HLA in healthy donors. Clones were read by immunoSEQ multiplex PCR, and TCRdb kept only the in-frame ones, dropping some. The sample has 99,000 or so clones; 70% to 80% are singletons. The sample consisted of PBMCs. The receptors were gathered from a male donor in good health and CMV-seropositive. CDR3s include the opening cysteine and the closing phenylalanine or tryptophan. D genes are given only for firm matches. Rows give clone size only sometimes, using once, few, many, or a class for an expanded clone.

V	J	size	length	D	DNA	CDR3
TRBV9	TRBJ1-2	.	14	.	TGTGCCAGCAGCGTAGCGCAGGGCAGTTACGGCTACACCTTC	CASSVAQGSYGYTF
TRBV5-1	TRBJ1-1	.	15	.	TGCGCCAGCAGCTTGGGTACAGGGTGGGACACTGAAGCTTTCTTT	CASSLGTGWDTEAFF
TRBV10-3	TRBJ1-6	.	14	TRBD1	TGTGCCATCAGTGGGACAGGTTATAATTCACCCCTCCACTTT	CAISGTGYNSPLHF
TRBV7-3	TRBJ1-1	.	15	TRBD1	TGTGCCAGCAGCACCGGACAGGGGAGGAACACTGAAGCTTTCTTT	CASSTGQGRNTEAFF
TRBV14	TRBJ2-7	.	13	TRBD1	TGTGCCAGCAGCCTTAGGGGGCCCTACGAGCAGTACTTC	CASSLRGPYEQYF
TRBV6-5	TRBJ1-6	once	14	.	TGTGCCAGCAGTTACACGGACAAGAATTCACCCCTCCACTTT	CASSYTDKNSPLHF
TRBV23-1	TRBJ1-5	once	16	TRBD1	TGCGCCAGCAGTCAGTCGGACAGGGGATTTAATCAGCCCCAGCATTTT	CASSQSDRGFNQPQHF
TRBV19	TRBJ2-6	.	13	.	TGTGCCAGTAGGCAGTCTGGGGCCAACGTCCTGACTTTC	CASRQSGANVLTF
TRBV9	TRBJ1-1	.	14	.	TGTGCCAGCAGCGGGGGGGAATCGAACACTGAAGCTTTCTTT	CASSGGESNTEAFF
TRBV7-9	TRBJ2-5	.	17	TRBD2	TGTGCCAGCAGCTTAGCGGCTAGCGGGGGGGCTCGAGAGACCCAGTACTTC	CASSLAASGGARETQYF
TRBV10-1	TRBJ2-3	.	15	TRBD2	TGCGCCAGCAGTGACAGCGGGGGGCCCACAGATACGCAGTATTTT	CASSDSGGPTDTQYF
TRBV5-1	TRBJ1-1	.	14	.	TGCGCCAGCAGCCCGGATCCAGGGGCCACTGAAGCTTTCTTT	CASSPDPGATEAFF
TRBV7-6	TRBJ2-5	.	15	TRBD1	TGTGCCAGCAGTCCAGACAGGGTGAGGTGGGAGACCCAGTACTTC	CASSPDRVRWETQYF
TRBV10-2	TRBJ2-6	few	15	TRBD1	TGCGCCAGCAGTGAGACAGGGGTCGGGGCCAACGTCCTGACTTTC	CASSETGVGANVLTF
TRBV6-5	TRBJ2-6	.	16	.	TGTGCCAGCAGTTTTTCAAGGAGTTCTGGGGCCAACGTCCTGACTTTC	CASSFSRSSGANVLTF
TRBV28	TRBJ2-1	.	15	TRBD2	TGTGCCAGCAGCCCCGGACTAGCGGGGAGCAATGAGCAGTTCTTC	CASSPGLAGSNEQFF
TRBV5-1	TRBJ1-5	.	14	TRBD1	TGCGCCAGCAGCCCGGGGACAGGGAATCAGCCCCAGCATTTT	CASSPGTGNQPQHF
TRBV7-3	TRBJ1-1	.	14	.	TGTGCCAGCAGCTTTACCGACAAAAACACTGAAGCTTTCTTT	CASSFTDKNTEAFF
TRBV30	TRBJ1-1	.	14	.	TGTGCCTGGAGTGTTGGGCAGGGGAACACTGAAGCTTTCTTT	CAWSVGQGNTEAFF
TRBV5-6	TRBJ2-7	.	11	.	TGTGCCAGCAGCTCCCAGGGCGAGCAGTACTTC	CASSSQGEQYF
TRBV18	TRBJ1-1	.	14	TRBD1	TGTGCCAGCTCACAGGGGGCCCGGAACACTGAAGCTTTCTTT	CASSQGARNTEAFF